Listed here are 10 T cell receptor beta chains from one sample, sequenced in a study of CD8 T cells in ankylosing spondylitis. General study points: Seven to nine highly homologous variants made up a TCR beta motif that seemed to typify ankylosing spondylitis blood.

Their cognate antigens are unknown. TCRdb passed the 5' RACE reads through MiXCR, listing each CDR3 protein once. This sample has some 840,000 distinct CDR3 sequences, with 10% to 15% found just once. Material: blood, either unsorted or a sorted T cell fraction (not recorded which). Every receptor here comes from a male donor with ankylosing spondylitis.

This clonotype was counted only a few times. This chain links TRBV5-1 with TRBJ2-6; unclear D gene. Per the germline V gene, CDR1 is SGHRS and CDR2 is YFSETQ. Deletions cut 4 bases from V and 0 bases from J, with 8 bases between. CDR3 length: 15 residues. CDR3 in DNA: TGCGCCAGCAGCCCGACCTTCTCTGGGGCCAACGTCCTGACTTTC. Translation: CASSPTFSGANVLTF.

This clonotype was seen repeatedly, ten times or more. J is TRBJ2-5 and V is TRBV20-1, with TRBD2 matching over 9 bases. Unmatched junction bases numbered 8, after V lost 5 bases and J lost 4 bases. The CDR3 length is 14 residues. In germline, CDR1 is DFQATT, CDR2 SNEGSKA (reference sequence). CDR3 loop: CSAHRRGGGETQYF. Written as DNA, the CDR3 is TGCAGTGCTCACCGGCGGGGGGGAGGAGAGACCCAGTACTTC.

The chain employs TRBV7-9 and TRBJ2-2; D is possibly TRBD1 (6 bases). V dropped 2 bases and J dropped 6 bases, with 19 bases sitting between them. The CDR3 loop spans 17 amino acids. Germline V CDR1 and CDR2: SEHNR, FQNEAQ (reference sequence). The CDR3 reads CASSLPQGYVGAGELFF. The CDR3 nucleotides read TGTGCCAGCAGCTTACCACAGGGATACGTGGGCGCCGGGGAGCTGTTTTTT.

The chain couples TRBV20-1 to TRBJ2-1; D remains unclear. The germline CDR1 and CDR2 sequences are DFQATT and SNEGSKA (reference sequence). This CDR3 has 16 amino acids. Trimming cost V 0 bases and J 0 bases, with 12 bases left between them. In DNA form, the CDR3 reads TGCAGTGCTAGAGATTCACGCGGCAGCTCCTACAATGAGCAGTTCTTC. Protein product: CSARDSRGSSYNEQFF.

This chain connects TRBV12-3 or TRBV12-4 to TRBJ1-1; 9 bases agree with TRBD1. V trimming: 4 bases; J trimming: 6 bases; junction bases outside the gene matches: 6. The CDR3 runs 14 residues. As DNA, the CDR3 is TGTGCCAGCAGTTGGGGACAGGGAGCTTCTGAAGCTTTCTTT. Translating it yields CASSWGQGASEAFF.

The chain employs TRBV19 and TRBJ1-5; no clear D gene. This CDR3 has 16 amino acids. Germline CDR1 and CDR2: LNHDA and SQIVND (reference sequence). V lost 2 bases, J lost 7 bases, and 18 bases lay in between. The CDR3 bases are TGTGCCAGTAGTATAATGGGCCGACTACGGGAGCAGCCCCAGCATTTT. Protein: CASSIMGRLREQPQHF.

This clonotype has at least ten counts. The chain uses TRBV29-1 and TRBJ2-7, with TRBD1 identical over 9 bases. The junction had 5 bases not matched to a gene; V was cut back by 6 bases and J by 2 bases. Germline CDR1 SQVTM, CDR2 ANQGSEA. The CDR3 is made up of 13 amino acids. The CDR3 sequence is CSVRTGEAYEQYF. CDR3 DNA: TGCAGCGTAAGGACAGGGGAGGCCTACGAGCAGTACTTC.

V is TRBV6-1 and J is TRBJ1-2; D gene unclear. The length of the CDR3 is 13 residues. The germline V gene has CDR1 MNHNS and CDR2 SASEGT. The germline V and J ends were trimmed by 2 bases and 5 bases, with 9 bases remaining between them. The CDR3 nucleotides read TGTGCCAGCAGTGAAACGACTGATTATGGCTACACCTTC. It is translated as CASSETTDYGYTF.

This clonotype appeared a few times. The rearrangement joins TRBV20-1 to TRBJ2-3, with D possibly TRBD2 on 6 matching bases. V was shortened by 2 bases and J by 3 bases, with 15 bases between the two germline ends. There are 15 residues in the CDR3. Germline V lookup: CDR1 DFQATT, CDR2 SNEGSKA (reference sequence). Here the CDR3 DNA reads TGCAGTGCTAGACGGAGGGCCCTCCGGACAGATACGCAGTATTTT. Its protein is CSARRRALRTDTQYF.

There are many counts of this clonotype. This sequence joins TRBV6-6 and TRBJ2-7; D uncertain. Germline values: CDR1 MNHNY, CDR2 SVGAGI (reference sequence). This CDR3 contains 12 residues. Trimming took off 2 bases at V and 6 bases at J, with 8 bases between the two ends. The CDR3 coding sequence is TGTGCCAGCAGTTACCCCCAGTCCGAGCAGTACTTC. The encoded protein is CASSYPQSEQYF.